This is a list of T cell receptor beta chains from one sample in a study of cytomegalovirus exposure and HLA in healthy donors. TCRdb's table, derived via immunoSEQ multiplex PCR, lists solely in-frame clones and lacks some. The data hold 100,000 to 120,000 clones, with about 13% observed a single time. Sequenced material: PBMCs. The origin of the receptors is a man aged 35 to 55 in good health and CMV-seropositive. Each CDR3 is given with its conserved first and last residue. D genes are given only for firm matches. The size of a clone is reported for some rows only, either as once, few or many, or as a class for expanded clones.

J: TRBJ2-3; D: -; size: -; V: TRBV7-8; DNA: TGTGCCAGCAGCTCCCAAACAGATACGCAGTATTTT; CDR3: CASSSQTDTQYF
J: TRBJ2-5; D: TRBD2; size: -; V: TRBV18; DNA: TGTGCCAGCTCACCCTTCCGGTCTAGCGGGAGTCCCGAGGCCCAGTACTTC; CDR3: CASSPFRSSGSPEAQYF
J: TRBJ2-4; D: TRBD1; size: -; V: TRBV13; DNA: TGTGCCAGCAGGGAAGCAGGGGGATCGGCCAAAAACATTCAGTACTTC; CDR3: CASREAGGSAKNIQYF
J: TRBJ1-5; D: -; size: few; V: TRBV5-6; DNA: TGTGCCAGCAGCTTGGGACAGGCTCGCGATCAGCCCCAGCATTTT; CDR3: CASSLGQARDQPQHF
J: TRBJ1-4; D: -; size: -; V: TRBV18; DNA: TGTGCCAGCTCTGGGCAGCCGGATGAAAAACTGTTTTTT; CDR3: CASSGQPDEKLFF
J: TRBJ2-3; D: TRBD1; size: -; V: TRBV7-9; DNA: TGTGCCAGCAGCTTTTGGGACAGGGCAGATACGCAGTATTTT; CDR3: CASSFWDRADTQYF
J: TRBJ2-5; D: TRBD1; size: few; V: TRBV18; DNA: TGTGCCAGCTCACCAGGGGACAGGGGATACCAAGAGACCCAGTACTTC; CDR3: CASSPGDRGYQETQYF
J: TRBJ2-5; D: TRBD2; size: few; V: TRBV5-1; DNA: TGCGCCAGCAGACTAGCGGGAGGGATAGCAGAGACCCAGTACTTC; CDR3: CASRLAGGIAETQYF
J: TRBJ2-6; D: -; size: few; V: TRBV7-9; DNA: TGTGCCAGCAGCTTATCAGGGGTTACATCTGGGGCCAACGTCCTGACTTTC; CDR3: CASSLSGVTSGANVLTF
J: TRBJ1-5; D: -; size: -; V: TRBV28; DNA: TGTGCCAGCAGAACCCGAGGGGGATTTCGGGTCAATCAGCCCCAGCATTTT; CDR3: CASRTRGGFRVNQPQHF
J: TRBJ2-3; D: TRBD2; size: -; V: TRBV29-1; DNA: TGCAGCGTTCCCTTACTAGCGGGAGGGCTCACAGATACGCAGTATTTT; CDR3: CSVPLLAGGLTDTQYF
J: TRBJ2-7; D: TRBD1; size: -; V: TRBV27; DNA: TGTGCCAGCAGTCCTTATAAGGGACAGGGGGTAGGGACGGCCTACGAGCAGTACTTC; CDR3: CASSPYKGQGVGTAYEQYF
J: TRBJ1-1; D: TRBD1; size: few; V: TRBV7-9; DNA: TGTGCCAGCAGCTTAGTGGGGACAGGGGGCCTTAGGCGGAACACTGAAGCTTTCTTT; CDR3: CASSLVGTGGLRRNTEAFF
J: TRBJ1-1; D: TRBD1; size: -; V: TRBV28; DNA: TGTGCCAGCAGTCCGGGGGACAGGTATAACACTGAGGCTTTCTTT; CDR3: CASSPGDRYNTEAFF
J: TRBJ1-2; D: -; size: few; V: TRBV4-1; DNA: TGCGCCAGCAGCCAAGATATTGTAACAGGGCCACGCTATGGCTACACCTTC; CDR3: CASSQDIVTGPRYGYTF
J: TRBJ2-1; D: -; size: -; V: TRBV7-5; DNA: TGTGCCAGAAGCTTCACCCCCGGACTAGCGGGAGTAAGCTCCTACAATGAGCAGTTCTTC; CDR3: CARSFTPGLAGVSSYNEQFF
J: TRBJ1-2; D: TRBD1; size: few; V: TRBV6-6; DNA: TGTGCCAGCAGTTCCATCGGGACAGGGGCGTATGGCTACACCTTC; CDR3: CASSSIGTGAYGYTF
J: TRBJ1-1; D: TRBD1; size: -; V: TRBV29-1; DNA: TGCAGCGTTGTGAGGGGACAGGGAACATTAGGAGTGAACACTGAAGCTTTCTTT; CDR3: CSVVRGQGTLGVNTEAFF
J: TRBJ2-1; D: TRBD2; size: -; V: TRBV19; DNA: TGTGCCAGTAGTCGAACCGGGACTAGCGACTACAATGAGCAGTTCTTC; CDR3: CASSRTGTSDYNEQFF